The sequence of this T cell receptor (beta chain) was determined in a study of CD8 T cells in Susac syndrome (dated by TCRdb to between 2018 and 2021). Regarding the study in general: Whether CD8+ T cell activation and differentiation in Susac syndrome was antigen driven was tested using repertoire sequencing.

RNA was extracted with the RNeasy kit and roughly 0.45 to 1 ug was reverse transcribed using random hexamers. TCR beta CDR3 regions were amplified with the immunoSEQ multiplex PCR assay covering 54 Vbeta and 13 Jbeta segments. Bias from PCR amplification was corrected by using a synthetic template baseline for primer optimization and for computational correction. The study's own analysis went as follows. Reads were annotated to V, D and J genes according to IMGT and were analyzed with immunoSEQ Analyzer, with only productive sequences retained. To calculate clonality, Shannon entropy was normalized by log2 of the number of productive unique sequences and then subtracted from one. For each patient and control, public and private clones were evaluated within the 100 most prevalent clones. Clones were defined as Susac-specific if absent from the healthy and MS cohorts, from 1052 published viral clones and from other ImmuneACCESS disease sequences. TCRdb reprocessed the public reads (quality trimming at Q25 with fastp, clone calling with MiXCR) and kept in-frame beta chains. Entries are consolidated by CDR3 protein sequence, retaining the most common genes and DNA. TCRdb's processing, not the authors' own work, is the source of the V and J calls. The sample table contains 190,000 or so distinct CDR3 sequences; only one count was recorded for around 93% of them. Of the sample, approximately 0.081% is held by the ten largest clones.

With respect to this clonotype: Its specific antigen is unknown. No quality values exist for individual bases; no much larger clone is one base distant.

Peripheral blood CD8+ and CD4+ T cells from healthy donors, Susac syndrome patients and multiple sclerosis patients were profiled using high-throughput TCR beta sequencing. Treatment-naive patients with stable or active relapsing-remitting disease fulfilling revised McDonald criteria were used as multiple sclerosis controls. Bulk CD8+ and CD4+ T cells were purified magnetically by negative isolation, whereas CD8+ TEMRA cells were enriched by FACS. Blood was drawn into EDTA tubes, processed within 24 hours, and PBMCs were isolated by density gradient centrifugation. PBMCs intended for TCR sequencing were frozen in liquid nitrogen and were later thawed in a 37 degrees C water bath. A purity of at least 90% was achieved for sorted or isolated CD4+, CD8+ and CD8+ TEMRA cells. Beyond this particular receptor, the publication reports: The study acknowledged that relatively few individuals were included in the TCR sequencing and HLA analysis.

Looking up the germline V gene yields CDR1 SGHTA and CDR2 FQGNSA. Spanning cysteine to valine, the CDR3 consists of 14 amino acids. Only the CDR3 portion is preserved as DNA: 42 bases, with reading frame beginning at the first base. This sequence was found in a human donor with multiple sclerosis. Sample: CD4+ T cells from PBMCs. This receptor chain uses TRBV7-2 and TRBJ2-7, with 7 bases aligning to TRBD2. The DNA sequence is given as TGTGCCAGCAGCCTAGCCGGGGGGACCTACGAGCAGTACGTC. This translates into CASSLAGGTYEQYV.